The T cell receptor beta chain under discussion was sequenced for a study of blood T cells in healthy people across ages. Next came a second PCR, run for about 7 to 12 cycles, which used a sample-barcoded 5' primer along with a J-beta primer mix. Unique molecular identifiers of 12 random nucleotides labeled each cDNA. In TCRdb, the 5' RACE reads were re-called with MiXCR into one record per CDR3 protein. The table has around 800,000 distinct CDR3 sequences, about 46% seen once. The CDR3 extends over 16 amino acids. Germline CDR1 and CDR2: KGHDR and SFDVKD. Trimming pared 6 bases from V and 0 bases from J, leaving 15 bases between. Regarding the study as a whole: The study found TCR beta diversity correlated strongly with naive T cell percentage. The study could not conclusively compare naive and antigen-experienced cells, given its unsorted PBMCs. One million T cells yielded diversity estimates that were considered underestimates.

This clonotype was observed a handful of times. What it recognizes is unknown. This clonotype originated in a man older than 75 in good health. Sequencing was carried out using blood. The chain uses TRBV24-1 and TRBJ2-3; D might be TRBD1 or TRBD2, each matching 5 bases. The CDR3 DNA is TGTGCCACCAGTCACCAGGTGGGACCTAGCACAGATACGCAGTATTTT. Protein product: CATSHQVGPSTDTQYF.